The rows below give T cell receptor beta chains drawn from one sample of a study of cytomegalovirus exposure and HLA in healthy donors. Generated by immunoSEQ multiplex PCR, the TCRdb table keeps only in-frame clones and is missing some. Its table records some 140,000 clones. The sample consisted of PBMCs. The receptor source for this set is an older woman in good health and CMV-seronegative. CDR3s include the opening cysteine and the closing phenylalanine or tryptophan. Fields, in order: J gene, D gene, V gene, CDR3 protein, CDR3 DNA. A D gene is named only where the DNA matches it firmly.

TRBJ1-1,TRBD1,TRBV4-2,CASSQDPLQGSYSTEAFF,TGTGCCAGCAGCCAAGACCCCTTACAGGGGAGTTATAGCACTGAAGCTTTCTTT
TRBJ1-2,TRBD1,TRBV5-1,CASSLGQGANGYTF,TGCGCCAGCAGCCTAGGACAGGGGGCGAACGGCTACACCTTC
TRBJ1-2,TRBD1,TRBV7-3,CASSLAIRQGAFGYTF,TGTGCCAGCAGCTTAGCTATTCGACAGGGGGCTTTTGGCTACACCTTC
TRBJ1-2,NA,TRBV7-9,CASSFSRDGYTF,TGTGCCAGCAGCTTCTCTCGGGATGGCTACACCTTC
TRBJ1-1,NA,TRBV6-1,CASRWAREAFF,TGTGCCAGCAGGTGGGCCAGGGAAGCTTTCTTT
TRBJ1-2,TRBD1,TRBV28,CASSPGGQGANYGYTF,TGTGCCAGCAGTCCCGGGGGACAGGGGGCTAACTATGGCTACACCTTC
TRBJ2-7,TRBD2,TRBV28,CASRSAGNTLEQYF,TGTGCCAGCAGGTCAGCGGGAAACACCCTCGAGCAGTACTTC
TRBJ1-1,NA,TRBV12-5,CASGLGINTEAFF,TGTGCTAGTGGTTTGGGTATAAACACTGAAGCTTTCTTT
TRBJ1-2,TRBD1,TRBV29-1,CSVETTGSPYGYTF,TGCAGCGTTGAGACGACAGGGAGTCCTTATGGCTACACCTTC
TRBJ1-2,TRBD1,TRBV18,CASSHLPGTANYGYTF,TGTGCCAGCTCACACCTACCCGGGACAGCTAACTATGGCTACACCTTC
TRBJ1-3,NA,TRBV6-6,CASSYSRGGSGNTIYF,TGTGCCAGCAGTTACTCAAGGGGAGGGTCTGGAAACACCATATATTTT
TRBJ2-7,NA,TRBV6-1,CASSELWEQYF,TGTGCCAGCAGTGAACTATGGGAGCAGTACTTC
TRBJ1-2,NA,TRBV7-9,CASNVGDWGGYTF,TGTGCCAGCAACGTAGGGGATTGGGGTGGCTACACCTTC
TRBJ1-2,NA,TRBV5-4,CASSLDPGRESGYTF,TGTGCCAGCAGCTTGGACCCCGGCAGGGAATCTGGCTACACCTTC
TRBJ1-2,TRBD1,TRBV2,CATMDRENGYTF,TGTGCCACCATGGACAGGGAAAATGGCTACACCTTC
TRBJ2-5,TRBD2,TRBV5-5,CASSLAPGRTSGGAETQYF,TGTGCCAGCAGCTTGGCGCCTGGACGAACTAGCGGGGGGGCGGAGACCCAGTACTTC
TRBJ2-3,TRBD1,TRBV9,CASSVAVRNEGQGATDTQYF,TGTGCCAGCAGCGTAGCTGTTCGGAATGAGGGGCAGGGGGCTACAGATACGCAGTATTTT
TRBJ1-1,TRBD1,TRBV9,CASSADRGTEAFF,TGTGCCAGCAGCGCAGACAGGGGCACTGAAGCTTTCTTT
TRBJ2-7,TRBD1,TRBV11-2,CASSFTAARDRGLEQYF,TGTGCCAGCAGCTTTACTGCGGCCCGGGACAGGGGGTTGGAGCAGTACTTC
TRBJ2-5,NA,TRBV7-9,CASSPKETQYF,TGTGCCAGCAGTCCTAAAGAGACCCAGTACTTC
TRBJ2-1,TRBD1,TRBV9,CASSVVHRGWNEQFF,TGTGCCAGCAGCGTAGTTCACAGGGGCTGGAATGAGCAGTTCTTC
TRBJ2-7,TRBD2,TRBV11-2,CASSPLAGTAPYEQYF,TGTGCCAGCAGCCCCCTAGCGGGGACGGCCCCCTACGAGCAGTACTTC
TRBJ1-1,NA,TRBV6-1,CASSEGSTFGSEAFF,TGTGCCAGCAGTGAAGGCTCGACTTTCGGGAGTGAAGCTTTCTTT
TRBJ2-1,NA,TRBV28,CASSLLQGHEQFF,TGTGCCAGCAGTTTACTACAGGGCCATGAGCAGTTCTTC
TRBJ2-3,TRBD1,TRBV4-1,CASSQDRGSTDTQYF,TGCGCCAGCAGCCAAGACAGGGGGTCAACAGATACGCAGTATTTT
TRBJ2-1,TRBD2,TRBV6-1,CASRIAGGSYNEQFF,TGTGCCAGCAGAATAGCGGGAGGCTCCTACAATGAGCAGTTCTTC
TRBJ1-2,NA,TRBV28,CASSTGTSYGYTF,TGTGCCAGCTCAACCGGGACAAGCTATGGCTACACCTTC
TRBJ1-2,NA,TRBV7-9,CASSQDSNYGYTF,TGTGCCAGCAGCCAGGACAGTAACTATGGCTACACCTTC
TRBJ1-2,NA,TRBV27,CASSSLPDNVYGYTF,TGTGCCAGCAGTTCCCTACCGGACAACGTCTATGGCTACACCTTC
TRBJ2-1,TRBD1,TRBV5-1,CASSRDSSSSYNEQFF,TGCGCCAGCAGCCGGGACAGTTCTAGCTCCTACAATGAGCAGTTCTTC
TRBJ2-1,TRBD2,TRBV7-8,CASSPGTSGAYSYNEQFF,TGTGCCAGCAGCCCGGGGACTAGCGGGGCATACTCCTACAATGAGCAGTTCTTC
TRBJ1-2,NA,TRBV11-2,CASSLVTDNYGYTF,TGTGCCAGCAGCTTAGTTACAGACAACTATGGCTACACCTTC
TRBJ2-1,NA,TRBV6-5,CASSYRLGSWEQFF,TGTGCCAGCAGTTACCGGCTCGGGTCTTGGGAGCAGTTCTTC
TRBJ2-2,TRBD1,TRBV2,CASKTGQANTGELFF,TGTGCCAGCAAGACGGGACAGGCGAACACCGGGGAGCTGTTTTTT
TRBJ2-6,NA,TRBV7-3,CASSPVVSGANVLTF,TGTGCCAGCAGCCCGGTTGTATCTGGGGCCAACGTCCTGACTTTC
TRBJ2-7,TRBD1,TRBV28,CASSTRQGVRAYEQYF,TGTGCCAGCAGTACGCGACAGGGGGTAAGGGCCTACGAGCAGTACTTC
TRBJ2-1,NA,TRBV28,CASSFPHLGATNNEQFF,TGTGCCAGCAGTTTCCCGCATCTTGGGGCGACGAACAATGAGCAGTTCTTC
TRBJ2-1,NA,TRBV6-1,CAGSTTSYNEQFF,TGTGCCGGCAGCACAACCTCCTACAATGAGCAGTTCTTC
TRBJ2-7,NA,TRBV5-1,CASSLTGALRYEQYF,TGCGCCAGCAGCCTAACAGGTGCCCTTCGCTACGAGCAGTACTTC
TRBJ2-5,TRBD2,TRBV5-4,CASSPSGTSGGAGETQYF,TGTGCCAGCAGCCCGAGCGGGACTAGCGGGGGGGCCGGTGAGACCCAGTACTTC
TRBJ1-1,NA,TRBV7-8,CASSSGETEAFF,TGTGCCAGCAGCTCAGGGGAGACTGAAGCTTTCTTT
TRBJ2-5,TRBD2,TRBV28,CASRRGGETQYF,TGTGCCAGCAGGCGGGGGGGTGAGACCCAGTACTTC
TRBJ2-5,TRBD1,TRBV10-3,CASGTGGMETQYF,TGTGCCAGCGGGACAGGGGGGATGGAGACCCAGTACTTC
TRBJ1-2,TRBD1,TRBV7-9,CASSSYGTGDGYTF,TGTGCCAGCAGCTCCTACGGGACAGGGGACGGCTACACCTTC
TRBJ1-5,NA,TRBV28,CASSLDGQPQHF,TGTGCCAGCAGTTTAGACGGGCAGCCCCAGCATTTT
TRBJ2-6,TRBD1,TRBV27,CASSDKTGSGANVLTF,TGTGCCAGCAGTGATAAGACAGGGAGTGGGGCCAACGTCCTGACTTTC
TRBJ2-7,TRBD2,TRBV6-1,CAASGLAYEQYF,TGTGCGGCTAGCGGACTCGCCTACGAGCAGTACTTC
TRBJ2-7,TRBD1,TRBV15,CATSNGQATYEQYF,TGTGCCACCAGCAACGGACAGGCAACCTACGAGCAGTACTTC